The present TCR beta chain was sequenced within a study of graft-versus-host responses after intestinal transplantation. The overall study: Transplantation in recipients was multivisceral, liver-intestinal, or isolated intestinal. Anti-thymocyte globulin induction, then tacrolimus and steroids for roughly 3 years, went to all recipients. Study results and caveats: Present in recipient marrow, GvH clones included some that appeared first in ileum or blood.

Germline V lookup: CDR1 SNHLY, CDR2 FYNNEI. CDR3 size: 14 residues. Trimming took 0 bases from V and 0 from J, leaving 5 bases between them. Produced via immunoSEQ multiplex PCR; TCRdb's table is partial and in-frame only. The sample holds approximately 46,000 clones; roughly 80% are singletons and the top ten take less than 0.55%. On this clone itself: Its antigen remains unknown.

This material consisted of unstimulated CD4+ T cells sorted from spleen or lymph node cells, taken before transplant. The gene calls are TRBV2 and TRBJ1-2, with D unclear. The TCR comes from a human donor who was the organ donor for an intestinal transplant. This CDR3 is CASSEAPANYGYTF. Here the CDR3 DNA reads TGTGCCAGCAGTGAAGCGCCAGCTAACTATGGCTACACCTTC.